The T cell receptor (beta chain) described here comes from a study of cytomegalovirus exposure and HLA in healthy donors (dated by TCRdb to 2016 to 2017). In terms of the full investigation: According to an earlier analysis of 587 of the donors, about 170 million T cells yielded some 120 million unique TCR beta sequences and 250 to 350 Gb of sequence data. Around 300 gigabases of sequencing data and 70 million to 100 million unique TCR sequences were included in an early release covering about 620 HLA-typed donors. Of the 300 to 450 genotyped donors, 70% to 90% were placed in the genetic ancestry cluster associated with self-reported Caucasian donors. The study aimed to test whether cataloging public T cell receptors could reveal signatures of past pathogen exposure. The T cell repertoires of 666 subjects were profiled by immunosequencing and related to cytomegalovirus serostatus. In addition to the first cohort of 666 subjects, a separate validation cohort of 120 different subjects was used. To predict cytomegalovirus infection status, the study combined high-throughput TCR immunosequencing, statistical association of individual TCRs with disease status, and machine learning. In a later analysis, previously published TCR beta repertoires from 500 to 750 donors were re-analyzed and high-resolution HLA genotyping was added so that TCR occurrence patterns could be studied. Rather than using new phenotypic data, the later analysis identified candidate immune exposures from TCR beta sequences and from how often those sequences occurred across donors. In an earlier analysis of roughly 580 of the donors, high-throughput TCR beta sequencing was used to judge whether each TCR beta V gene segment behaved as functional or pseudogenic. Donor age, sex, ethnicity and CMV serostatus were compiled together with the repertoire data. A later genetic analysis took genome-wide SNP genotypes for about three fifths of the 666 donors and used that subset as a discovery cohort. All discovery cohort repertoires had been generated on a single sequencing platform. Class I and class II HLA loci were covered by the typing at four-digit resolution. The number of typed donors differed by locus: about 620-640 for A, B, C, DRB1 and DQB1; 522 for DQA1; over 600 for DPA1; and 450 to 480 for DPB1. Roughly five DR-DQ haplotypes were treated as single units for association and clustering because of strong linkage in the cohort. Across some 400 genotyped donors of the cohort, an average of about 200,000 unique TCR beta nucleotide sequences per donor were sequenced, and roughly a sixth of those sequences were non-productive.

The library was prepared using the immunoSEQ multiplex PCR assay. A mixture of 60 forward primers for TCR Vbeta segments and 13 reverse primers for TCR Jbeta segments was used in the multiplex PCR. Amplification of the CDR3 region of rearranged TCR beta genes was performed with a multiplex PCR assay on genomic DNA. On the Illumina HiSeq System, the amplified TCR beta libraries were sequenced as 87-base-pair reads. Per the original workflow: Across the roughly 670 repertoires, a later analysis counted tens of millions of unique TCR beta chains, 8.5 million to 12 million of which were shared by at least two donors. Raw reads were error-corrected and collapsed into unique sequences with a nearest-neighbor algorithm that merged closely related sequences to remove PCR and sequencing errors. V, D and J gene segments were assigned by aligning CDR3 sequences to IMGT reference sequences. For a sequence to be retained, a match of at least six nucleotides was required to both a V gene segment and a J gene segment. Rearrangements were called productive when the CDR3 lacked stop codons and stayed in frame with V and J; all others were non-productive. Following IMGT convention, CDR3 was defined as the stretch from the second conserved V-encoded cysteine to the conserved J-encoded phenylalanine. Sequences without an unambiguous match to a single V gene segment were excluded from the earlier analysis of about 630 of the donors. An earlier analysis of almost 600 of the donors classified V segments as functional when productive rearrangements were above 56.7% and as segregating when the standard deviation between donors was above 5%. A statistical classification framework was developed to diagnose cytomegalovirus status using the catalog of TCR beta chain sequences. A later analysis assigned V and J genes by comparing TCR nucleotide sequences with IMGT/GENE-DB human TR gene sequences. The TCRdist pipeline was used in a later analysis to assign CDR3 sequences and most-parsimonious VDJ recombination scenarios. A later analysis defined each TCR beta chain by its CDR3 amino acid sequence plus V-gene family, and excluded reads lacking a unique V-gene family. To address suspected cross-contamination and a sequencing artifact, a later analysis removed over 500 highly shared, low-generation-probability nucleotide sequences. For each public chain, a later analysis derived a clonal expansion index from normalized ranks of inferred template counts within each repertoire. Generation probabilities in a later analysis came from a VDJ recombination model fitted to out-of-frame rearrangements, and those results were checked against IGoR. In a later analysis, hypergeometric tests were used to score TCR-TCR, TCR-HLA and TCR-CMV co-occurrence, with a repertoire-size bias correction applied to TCR pairs. False discovery rates were estimated in a later analysis by permuting HLA or CMV assignments 20 times. In a later analysis, co-occurring TCRs were grouped using DBSCAN, and TCRdist sequence similarity was added for clustering within HLA-allele-positive subsets. Repertoires with fewer than 30,000 or more than 120,000 public chains, plus five repertoires with anomalous nucleotide sharing, were excluded from co-occurrence clustering. TCRdb took over this immuneACCESS table, retaining in-frame rearrangements with V and J assigned. Such tables are incomplete; in checked studies, under half of the missing clones stem from an unresolved V gene, and the remainder is unexplained. V, J and clone size were drawn from that table, and D and trimming were deduced from the DNA. The sample has tens of thousands of clones on record, roughly four fifths of them singletons. The leading ten clones occupy just under 7.5% of the sample.

Paper-wide results and their limitations: Correlated functional status among segregating V segments might be attributable to linkage disequilibrium, but an unknown experimental factor could not be ruled out. Because some donors lacked HLA typing at each locus, the association tests relied only on the typed subset. A later genetic analysis reported fewer N-insertions in productive TCRs among donors in an Asian-associated ancestry cluster than the approximately 700-donor mean. The study listed 164 TCR beta chains as associated with cytomegalovirus. Specific HLA alleles were associated with 16,951 TCR beta sequences at a false discovery rate of 0.05 in a later analysis. In a later analysis, HLA-associated TCR beta chains showed more clonal expansion and lower generation probabilities than non-associated chains that were equally common. The classifier was reported to diagnose cytomegalovirus status with high specificity and sensitivity in both the original and validation cohorts. A group of highly shared sequence variants was considered likely to be a technical artifact of the sequencing pipeline. According to a later analysis, most CMV-associated TCR beta chains appeared to be HLA-restricted, and the HLA associations seemed to be driven largely by CMV exposure. Several of the top co-occurrence clusters appeared to be linked to parvovirus B19, influenza, CMV and Epstein-Barr virus, according to a later analysis. A further reported finding was that TCR beta sequences accurately predicted the HLA-A and HLA-B alleles for most subjects in the first cohort. Because counts were too low, around 17 rarely observed V segments, including chromosome 9 orphons, were left out of the earlier analysis of approximately 500 of the donors. Some IMGT-functional V segments, including TRBV6-2 and TRBV6-3, could not be told apart with the 87-base-pair reads, so those segments were excluded. This cohort had only TCR beta chains sequenced, and the lack of alpha or paired-chain data limited which features could be detected. In a later analysis, TCR association rates were found to vary across HLA loci, with the most associated TCRs seen for DRB1 alleles and the fewest for HLA-C alleles. In an earlier analysis of 587 of the donors, most TCR beta V segments were observed in productive rearrangements about 87% or about 30% of the time, broadly matching IMGT annotations. Three of the identified cytomegalovirus-associated TCR beta chains were confirmed in vitro to be specific for cytomegalovirus antigens. V-gene and J-gene trimming of TCR beta chains was associated with a missense DCLRE1C variant in a later genetic analysis, and the association was replicated in an independent cohort. CMV serostatus was the only immune exposure information available for the cohort. When HLA alleles, especially DR and DQ, strongly co-occurred, TCR associations were difficult to assign to individual alleles. Most TCR sequences were observed very rarely across donors, whereas some public TCRs were present in many individuals. According to the authors, the approach could potentially be generalized to other disease states and immunological phenotypes. Roughly uniform sequencing depth across donors was assumed in presence/absence analyses, although this assumption may not hold.

Reading the germline V gene gives CDR1 SGHTA and CDR2 FQGNSA. Unmatched junction bases come to 5, with V trimmed by 5 bases and J by 3 bases. Counted from cysteine to phenylalanine, this CDR3 has 15 amino acids. Only the CDR3 DNA is retained, 45 bases long and in frame from the first base. The cohort consisted of hundreds of healthy bone marrow donors. All cohort members were sampled while nominally healthy, although unrecorded immune exposures were likely present. The donor tested CMV seropositive, placing the donor among the roughly 270 seropositive members of the cohort. Each donor provided a peripheral blood sample, and peripheral blood mononuclear cells were used for TCR beta sequencing. The Qiagen DNeasy Blood Extraction Kit was used to extract genomic DNA from the blood cell samples. Details on this clone: Its antigen remains undetermined. No much larger clone is present one base from it, and per-base qualities are unavailable.

The receptor was derived from a woman in her 30s in good health and CMV-seropositive. The chain is assembled from TRBV7-2 and TRBJ2-2; 8 central nucleotides agree with TRBD1. Input material: PBMCs. In nucleotides, the sequence is TGTGCCAGCAGCCATGACAGGGGTTACACCGGGGAGCTGTTTTTT. Its translation is CASSHDRGYTGELFF.